Sequencing of this T cell receptor (beta chain) was carried out in a study of T cells in Graves' hyperthyroidism and ophthalmopathy. This clonotype was observed at least ten times. Its cognate antigen is unknown. General study results and limits: Appearing also in blood were most of the thyroid clonotypes expanded above 0.001.

Amplification of TCR beta CDR3 regions was performed using RNA transcripts as template. HTBI primers drove first-round RT-PCR of the TCR CDR3. From the multiplex PCR reads, TCRdb called clonotypes with MiXCR, one entry per CDR3 protein. The sample lists approximately 360,000 distinct CDR3 sequences; around a quarter were seen once. Across 18 months, stable Graves' hyperthyroidism was marked by no progression to ophthalmopathy. Specimen: blood. The clonotype was recovered from a man over 45 with Graves' hyperthyroidism.

The CDR3 region is CASRETSGRGEDTQYF. The CDR3 DNA reads as TGTGCCAGCAGGGAAACTAGCGGGCGTGGAGAAGATACGCAGTATTTT. The V and J genes are TRBV6-1 and TRBJ2-3; 9 positions agree with TRBD2. V shed 6 bases and J 5 bases; nucleotides not matched to a gene: 12. The germline V gene has CDR1 MNHNS and CDR2 SASEGT. The CDR3 sequence is 16 residues long.